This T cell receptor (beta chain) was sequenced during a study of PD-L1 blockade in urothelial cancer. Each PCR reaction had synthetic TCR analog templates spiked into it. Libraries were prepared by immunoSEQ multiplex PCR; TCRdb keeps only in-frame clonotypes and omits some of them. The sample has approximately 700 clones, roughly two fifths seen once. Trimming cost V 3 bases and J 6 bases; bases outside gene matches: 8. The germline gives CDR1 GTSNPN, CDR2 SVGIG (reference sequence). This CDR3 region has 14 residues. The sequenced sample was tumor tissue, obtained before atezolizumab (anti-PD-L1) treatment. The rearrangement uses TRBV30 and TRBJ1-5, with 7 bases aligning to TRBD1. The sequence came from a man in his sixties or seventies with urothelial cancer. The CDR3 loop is CAWSLTGMAQPQHF. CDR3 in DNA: TGTGCCTGGAGCCTGACAGGGATGGCTCAGCCCCAGCATTTT.